This T cell receptor beta chain was retrieved from a study of shared clonotypes between healthy human individuals. Study-level findings and limits: Genetic and exposure-history diversity was limited by the few donors. Clonotype sharing among donors was expected to depend on sequencing depth. Relative to their counterparts shared across all four donors, non-shared clonotypes exhibited diminished generation probabilities.

This clone was seen just once. Its antigen is unidentified. The material for each subset, its genomic DNA, was split evenly across several immunoSEQ plates. Libraries were prepared by immunoSEQ multiplex PCR; TCRdb keeps only in-frame clonotypes and omits some of them. This sample has 190,000 or so clones; approximately 61% occur once, and the top ten carry more than 9%. The CDR3 runs 13 residues. V shed 7 bases and J shed 3 bases, with 12 bases lying between them. Germline CDR1 and CDR2: MDHEN and SYDVKM. The chain joins TRBV28 to TRBJ1-2; D might be TRBD1 (5 bases). The source is a young man in good health. The source material was memory CD4+ T cells sorted from blood. Subset denoted: CD45RA-negative fraction. CDR3 sequence reads: CASMSRVDYGYTF. The CDR3 DNA reads as TGTGCCAGCATGTCCAGGGTTGACTATGGCTACACCTTC.